Shown below are 3 T cell receptor beta chains from a single sample sequenced in a study of neurological immune-mediated disorders (dated by TCRdb to between 2017 and 2020). Library creation used 5' RACE. The run used an Illumina HiSeq 2500. TCRdb trimmed public reads at Q25 via fastp, called clones via MiXCR and kept in-frame beta chains. Every distinct CDR3 protein forms one entry, paired with its most common genes and DNA. Across this sample there are roughly 76,000 distinct CDR3 sequences, with about 3% seen only once. The ten top clones hold under 6.5% of the sample. The sequenced sample was PBMCs. The receptors here all came from a woman aged 50 to 65 with multiple sclerosis.

This clonotype was observed many times. This chain links TRBV7-9 with TRBJ1-2; D is uncertain. The CDR3 consists of 13 residues. Germline V gene data show CDR1 as SEHNR and CDR2 as FQNEAQ (reference sequence). Trimming cost V 0 bases and J 7 bases, with 9 bases left between them. The CDR3 nucleotides read TGTGCCAGCAGCTTAGCCAGCTCGGGTGGCTACACCTTC. Its translation: CASSLASSGGYTF.

This clonotype was seen ten or more times. The gene calls are TRBV5-1 and TRBJ2-1; D possibly corresponds to TRBD2 (6 bases). Germline assignment: CDR1 SGHRS and CDR2 YFSETQ. V lost 4 bases, J lost 0 bases, and 14 bases lay in between. CDR3 length: 16 amino acids. CDR3 amino acids: CASSQTSQSSYNEQFF. CDR3 nucleotides: TGCGCCAGCAGCCAGACTAGTCAAAGCTCCTACAATGAGCAGTTCTTC.

A few counts support this clonotype. A junction boundary mismatches the germline segment, possibly from a read error. The chain recombines TRBV28 with TRBJ1-5; D uncertain. The CDR3 loop spans 16 amino acids. Per germline, CDR1 MDHEN and CDR2 SYDVKM. The CDR3 here is CASSEPPWVRNQPQNF. The CDR3 DNA reads as TGTGCCAGCAGTGAGCCTCCTTGGGTCCGCAATCAGCCCCAGAATTTT.